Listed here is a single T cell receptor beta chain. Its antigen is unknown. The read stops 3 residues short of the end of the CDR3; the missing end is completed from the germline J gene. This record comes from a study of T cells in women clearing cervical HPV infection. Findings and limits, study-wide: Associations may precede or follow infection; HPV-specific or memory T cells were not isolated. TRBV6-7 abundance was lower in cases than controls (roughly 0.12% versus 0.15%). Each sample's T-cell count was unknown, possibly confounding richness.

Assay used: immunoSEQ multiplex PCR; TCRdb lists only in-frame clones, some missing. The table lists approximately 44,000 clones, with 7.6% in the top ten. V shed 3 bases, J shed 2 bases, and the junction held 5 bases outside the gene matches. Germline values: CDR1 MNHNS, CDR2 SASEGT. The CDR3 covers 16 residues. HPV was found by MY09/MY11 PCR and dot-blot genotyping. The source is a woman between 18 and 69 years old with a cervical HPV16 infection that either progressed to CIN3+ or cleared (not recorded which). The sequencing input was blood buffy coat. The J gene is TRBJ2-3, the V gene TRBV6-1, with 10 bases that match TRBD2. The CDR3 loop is CASSDHLAGATDTQYF. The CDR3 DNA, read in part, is TGTGCCAGCAGTGATCACCTAGCGGGGGCCACAGATACG.